The T cell receptor (beta chain) described here comes from a study of memory CD4+ T cells and cytomegalovirus serostatus. Study-level results: Repertoires predicted CMV serostatus with median bootstrapped AUC of 0.95.

A note on this clone: Its target is not known.

TCRdb's table, derived via immunoSEQ multiplex PCR, lists solely in-frame clones and lacks some. The data contain about 53,000 clones, approximately 78% of them singletons. The germline gives CDR1 DFQATT, CDR2 SNEGSKA (reference sequence). The length of the CDR3 is 11 residues. Trimming took 5 bases from V and 3 from J, leaving 8 bases between them. The sort gate was single viable CD3+CD4+CD8-CD45RO+ cells for memory CD4+ T cells. After thawing, CD4+ T cells were positively selected. The TCR was taken from an adult in good health and CMV-seronegative. The rearrangement joins TRBV20-1 to TRBJ2-7; TRBD2 is a possible D gene (6 bases). Sequencing was carried out using memory CD4+ T cells from blood. The CDR3 bases are TGCAGTGCTTTGACTAGCTACGAGCAGTACTTC. Protein sequence: CSALTSYEQYF.